This TCR beta chain emerged from a study of blood T cell repertoires in COVID-19. Overall study: The samples span acute and convalescent COVID-19 from the United States, Italy and Spain.

Measured with immunoSEQ multiplex PCR; TCRdb has only the in-frame clones, and not every one. The sample includes some 240,000 clones, approximately 90% of them seen just once. V was pared by 2 bases and J by 0 bases, with 9 bases between. The CDR3 totals 15 residues. Germline V CDR1 and CDR2: SEHNR, FQNEAQ (reference sequence). Sequenced sample: peripheral blood. The V and J genes are TRBV7-9 and TRBJ2-3; D gene uncertain. The receptor was isolated from a man between 60 and 75 years old who had recovered from COVID-19. The CDR3 spells CASSLLAPSTDTQYF. The DNA for the CDR3 is TGTGCCAGCAGCTTATTAGCACCTAGCACAGATACGCAGTATTTT. The whole variable domain, remainder taken from reference TRBV7-9 and TRBJ2-3, is DTGVSQNPRHKITKRGQNVTFRCDPISEHNRLYWYRQTLGQGPEFLTYFQNEAQLEKSRLLSDRFSAERPKGSFSTLEIQRTEQGDSAMYLCASSLLAPSTDTQYFGPGTRLTVL.